This T cell receptor beta chain emerged from a study of shared clonotypes between healthy human individuals. Broader study findings: Investigators expected sequencing depth to affect clonotype sharing among donors.

Assay execution proceeded at the deep level. Measured with immunoSEQ multiplex PCR; TCRdb has only the in-frame clones, and not every one. The sample includes fewer than 650,000 clones, roughly 79% of them seen just once. The CDR3 length is 12 residues. V was cut by 4 bases and J by 4 bases, with 5 bases left in between. Germline CDR1 MDHEN, CDR2 SYDVKM. Note on this clone: The antigen is not known. The sample carries other DNA sequences with the same CDR3.

The sequence derives from a woman aged 40 to 49 in good health. Some clones in this sample may be carry-over from other donors' samples. The sequenced sample consisted of PBMCs. V gene TRBV28 combines with J gene TRBJ1-5; no clear D. The CDR3 DNA is TGTGCCAGCAGTTCGAATAATCAGCCCCAGCATTTT. It is translated as CASSSNNQPQHF.